This is a list of T cell receptor beta chains from one sample in a study of cytomegalovirus exposure and HLA in healthy donors. The repertoire was sequenced with immunoSEQ multiplex PCR; TCRdb's copy has only in-frame clones and lacks some. The sample records roughly 100,000 clones, 60% to 85% being singletons. The material sequenced was PBMCs. The receptors were sampled from a woman between 40 and 55 years old in good health and CMV-seronegative. Both conserved end residues are part of each CDR3. D genes are given only for firm matches. Only some rows state a clone size, as once, few, many or a class for expanded clones.

clone_size d_call j_call v_call cdr3_aa cdr3_nt
once . TRBJ2-5 TRBV29-1 CSVDFGRGETQYF TGCAGCGTTGATTTCGGCAGAGGAGAGACCCAGTACTTC
. . TRBJ2-2 TRBV4-3 CASSQDRAVTGELFF TGCGCCAGCAGCCAAGACAGGGCGGTCACCGGGGAGCTGTTTTTT
. TRBD2 TRBJ2-3 TRBV6-6 CASRTSGASSTDTQYF TGTGCCAGCAGGACTAGCGGGGCCAGTAGCACAGATACGCAGTATTTT
. TRBD1 TRBJ1-3 TRBV5-1 CASSLDRGTGNTIYF TGCGCCAGCAGCTTGGACAGGGGGACTGGAAACACCATATATTTT
. . TRBJ1-1 TRBV19 CASSIRGGSAEAFF TGTGCCAGTAGTATCCGGGGGGGGTCGGCTGAAGCTTTCTTT
. . TRBJ1-2 TRBV2 CASTGPTGIYGYTF TGTGCCAGCACGGGCCCTACAGGAATCTATGGCTACACCTTC
. . TRBJ2-2 TRBV7-9 CASSLVRRERDTGELFF TGTGCCAGCAGCTTAGTCCGACGGGAAAGGGACACCGGGGAGCTGTTTTTT
few . TRBJ2-1 TRBV2 CASSGLLNEQFF TGTGCCAGCAGTGGACTCCTCAATGAGCAGTTCTTC
. TRBD1 TRBJ2-7 TRBV19 CASKTGSHGAEEQYF TGTGCCAGCAAGACAGGGTCCCACGGCGCGGAAGAGCAGTACTTC
once . TRBJ1-1 TRBV19 CASSRGTEAFF TGTGCCAGTAGTAGAGGGACAGAAGCTTTCTTT
. . TRBJ2-7 TRBV11-2 CASSSARSSYEQYF TGTGCCAGCAGCAGCGCGCGGAGCTCCTACGAGCAGTACTTC
. . TRBJ1-3 TRBV29-1 CSVRDTSGNTIYF TGCAGCGTTAGGGACACATCTGGAAACACCATATATTTT
. TRBD1 TRBJ2-5 TRBV5-6 CASSSPGGFWETQYF TGTGCCAGCAGTTCGCCAGGGGGCTTTTGGGAGACCCAGTACTTC
. . TRBJ2-1 TRBV4-2 CASSQVGLAVDNEQFF TGTGCCAGCAGCCAAGTAGGCCTCGCGGTGGACAATGAGCAGTTCTTC
. TRBD2 TRBJ2-7 TRBV7-2 CASSLASSGGRYEQYF TGTGCCAGCAGCTTAGCCTCTAGCGGGGGAAGATACGAGCAGTACTTC
. TRBD2 TRBJ2-7 TRBV6-1 CASIPTGLAYEQYF TGTGCCAGCATCCCCACGGGACTAGCGTACGAGCAGTACTTC
. TRBD1 TRBJ1-2 TRBV27 CASSLSFSGQSYGYTF TGTGCCAGCAGTTTATCGTTCTCGGGACAGAGCTATGGCTACACCTTC
. . TRBJ2-7 TRBV25-1 CASKSDRNPYEQYF TGTGCCAGCAAATCGGACAGAAACCCCTACGAGCAGTACTTC
. . TRBJ2-7 TRBV6-5 CASSYAGRPEQYF TGTGCCAGCAGTTACGCAGGAAGACCCGAGCAGTACTTC
few TRBD1 TRBJ2-7 TRBV7-6 CASSLGTGRDEQYF TGTGCCAGCAGCCTTGGGACAGGGCGGGACGAGCAGTACTTC